Each of the 10 T cell receptor beta chains below was sequenced from the same sample in a study of T-cell reconstitution after alpha-beta-depleted transplantation in children. Unique molecular identifiers were built into the TCRbeta library. One entry per CDR3 protein results from TCRdb running MiXCR on the PCR reads. This sample has about 590,000 distinct CDR3 sequences, with roughly 13% found just once. Sequences were derived from PBMCs, mostly from graft donor cells, sampled 360 days after TCRalphabeta/CD19-depleted stem cell transplant. The source of these receptors is a male patient aged 10 to 17 who had a stem cell transplant for acute myeloid leukemia, so the T cells may come from the graft donor.

This clonotype was counted many times. A junction boundary mismatches the germline segment, possibly from a read error. The CDR3 nucleotides read TGCAGTGCTGGAGAGACTAGCGGATACAATGAGCAGTTCTTC. The encoded protein is CSAGETSGYNEQFF. The chain has TRBV20-1 and TRBJ2-1, with 9 bases lining up with TRBD2. The CDR3 has 14 residues. Germline V gives CDR1 DFQATT, CDR2 SNEGSKA (reference sequence).

This clonotype was counted a few times. For the CDR3, the DNA is TGCAGTGCTCCATATAGCACAGATACGCAGTATTTT. It yields the protein CSAPYSTDTQYF. The genes are TRBV20-1 and TRBJ2-3; D unresolved. Trimming shortened V by 5 bases and J by 0 bases, and 6 bases separated the two germline ends. The CDR3 runs to 12 residues. The germline CDR1 and CDR2 sequences are DFQATT and SNEGSKA (reference sequence).

The chain has TRBV27 and TRBJ2-1; D is unclear. V was cut by 5 bases and J by 9 bases, with 14 bases left in between. The CDR3 length is 13 residues. Germline V gives CDR1 MNHEY, CDR2 SMNVEV (reference sequence). This chain's CDR3 is CASSPGMVSEQFF. The CDR3 nucleotides are TGTGCCAGCAGTCCCGGTATGGTCTCTGAGCAGTTCTTC.

The chain couples TRBV7-3 to TRBJ2-7; 9 nucleotides align to TRBD2. In germline, CDR1 is SGHTA, CDR2 FQGTGA. V was pared by 5 bases and J by 5 bases, with 13 bases of the junction left unmatched. This CDR3 is built from 16 residues. The CDR3 loop is CASSPQPGTSIHEQYF. The CDR3 DNA is TGTGCCAGCAGCCCACAACCGGGGACTAGCATACACGAGCAGTACTTC.

CDR3: CSARDEETTTYEQYF. The DNA of the CDR3 is TGCAGTGCTAGAGATGAAGAGACTACCACCTACGAGCAGTACTTC. The J gene is TRBJ2-7, the V gene TRBV20-1, with D perhaps matching TRBD2 (5 bases). The germline CDR1 and CDR2 sequences are DFQATT and SNEGSKA (reference sequence). The CDR3 runs to 15 residues. V lost 0 bases and J lost 2, with 14 bases in between.

This chain links TRBV7-9 with TRBJ2-5; TRBD2 aligns across 13 bases. With 4 bases clipped from V and 4 bases from J, the junction kept 0 bases outside the gene matches. This CDR3 comprises 14 residues. Germline V gene sequence: CDR1 SEHNR, CDR2 FQNEAQ (reference sequence). The CDR3 protein is CASSWTSGRETQYF. CDR3 in DNA: TGTGCCAGCAGCTGGACTAGCGGGAGAGAGACCCAGTACTTC. Complete variable domain (other parts from reference TRBV7-9 and TRBJ2-5): DTGVSQNPRHKITKRGQNVTFRCDPISEHNRLYWYRQTLGQGPEFLTYFQNEAQLEKSRLLSDRFSAERPKGSFSTLEIQRTEQGDSAMYLCASSWTSGRETQYFGPGTRLLVL.

This clonotype was counted only a few times. This rearrangement joins TRBV12-3 or TRBV12-4 to TRBJ2-1; D uncertain. V dropped 7 bases and J dropped 12 bases, with 16 bases sitting between them. The CDR3 consists of 12 residues. CDR3 sequence (DNA): TGTGCCAGCAAGCCGGACGCGAGGATGCAGTTCTTC. Encoded protein: CASKPDARMQFF.

The V call is TRBV9, the J call TRBJ2-1; 8 bases agree with TRBD2. The length of the CDR3 is 14 residues. Germline CDR1 reads SGDLS; CDR2 reads YYNGEE. V dropped 0 bases and J dropped 7; count of bases not matched to a gene: 3. The DNA for the CDR3 is TGTGCCAGCAGCGTAGCCACTAGCGGTAATGAGCAGTTCTTC. Residues: CASSVATSGNEQFF. The entire variable domain, with the rest obtained from reference TRBV9 and TRBJ2-1, is as follows: DSGVTQTPKHLITATGQRVTLRCSPRSGDLSVYWYQQSLDQGLQFLIQYYNGEERAKGNILERFSAQQFPDLHSELNLSSLELGDSALYFCASSVATSGNEQFFGPGTRLTVL.

The J gene is TRBJ2-3, the V gene TRBV4-2, with D possibly matching TRBD2 (6 bases). Trimming took 0 bases from V and 3 from J, leaving 16 bases between them. The CDR3 has 17 amino acids. CDR1 and CDR2 from the germline V gene are LGHNA and YNFKEQ. In DNA form, the CDR3 reads TGTGCCAGCAGCCAAGATAGGAGGGGCCTGGGGACAGATACGCAGTATTTT. Its translation: CASSQDRRGLGTDTQYF.

The J gene is TRBJ2-5, the V gene TRBV20-1, with D unresolved. Germline V lookup: CDR1 DFQATT, CDR2 SNEGSKA (reference sequence). The V and J ends lost 1 base and 5 bases respectively, with 8 bases between them. The CDR3 loop spans 12 amino acids. The CDR3 is CSARGPVETQYF. The CDR3, as DNA: TGCAGTGCTAGAGGACCTGTGGAGACCCAGTACTTC.